Listed here are 31 T cell receptor beta chains from one sample, sequenced in a study of cytomegalovirus exposure and HLA in healthy donors. Sequenced by immunoSEQ multiplex PCR; TCRdb stores in-frame clones only, minus some. The table has about 160,000 clones, 88% seen once. The sequenced material came from PBMCs. Receptors were obtained from a man younger than 35 in good health and CMV-seronegative.

The chain has TRBV27 and TRBJ2-7; D remains unclear. The length of the CDR3 is 13 residues. CDR1 MNHEY and CDR2 SMNVEV come from the germline V gene (reference sequence). V was shortened by 3 bases and J by 2 bases, with 8 bases between the two germline ends. The CDR3 region is CASSFQVTYEQYF. DNA for the CDR3: TGTGCCAGCAGTTTTCAGGTTACCTACGAGCAGTACTTC.

The chain carries TRBV19 and TRBJ2-7; TRBD1 aligns across 8 bases. CDR3 length equals 15 residues. Germline-derived CDR1 and CDR2 are LNHDA and SQIVND (reference sequence). With 6 bases clipped from V and 2 bases from J, the junction kept 9 bases outside the gene matches. This CDR3 reads CASSETHRGTYEQYF. The CDR3 DNA is TGTGCCAGTAGCGAAACCCACAGGGGGACCTACGAGCAGTACTTC.

This chain uses TRBV10-2 with TRBJ1-4, with D uncertain. The ends were cut back, 3 bases at V and 6 bases at J, with 11 bases in the middle. CDR1 is WSHSY and CDR2 is SAAADI in the germline V gene. The CDR3 is made up of 14 amino acids. The CDR3 bases are TGCGCCAGCAGTGAAGTGAGGGTTCATGAAAAACTGTTTTTT. It encodes CASSEVRVHEKLFF.

The V call is TRBV7-9, the J call TRBJ1-2; 8 bases agree with TRBD1. The germline V gene has CDR1 SEHNR and CDR2 FQNEAQ (reference sequence). The CDR3 runs to 15 residues. V trimming: 2 bases; J trimming: 8 bases; junction bases outside the gene matches: 10. The CDR3 sequence is CASSLLGPGGDGYTF. CDR3 in DNA: TGTGCCAGCAGCTTATTAGGGCCAGGGGGCGACGGCTACACCTTC.

This clone was recorded only once. This chain uses TRBV11-3 with TRBJ1-2; 8 nucleotides agree with TRBD1. V lost 5 bases, J lost 8 bases, and 4 bases stayed unmatched. Germline CDR1 reads SGHNT; CDR2 reads YENEEA. The CDR3 is 12 residues long. In DNA form, the CDR3 reads TGTGCCAGCAGCAAGACAGGGGAAGGCTACACCTTC. It translates to CASSKTGEGYTF.

This rearrangement joins TRBV4-1 to TRBJ1-1, with D possibly matching TRBD1 (5 bases). Trimming shortened V by 5 bases and J by 2 bases, and 15 bases separated the two germline ends. This CDR3 is built from 15 residues. In germline, CDR1 is MGHRA, CDR2 YSYEKL. The CDR3 DNA sequence: TGCGCCAGCAGCGAGTTCCCCCAGGGAAACACTGAAGCTTTCTTT. Translated: CASSEFPQGNTEAFF.

CDR3 nucleotides: TGTGCCAGCCGGGCGGGAACTATTAATAATGAAAAACTGTTTTTT. Protein product: CASRAGTINNEKLFF. The chain recombines TRBV6-5 with TRBJ1-4; D is uncertain. CDR3 length equals 15 residues. Trimming removed 8 bases from V and 4 bases from J, with 17 bases in between. Germline CDR1 reads MNHEY; CDR2 reads SVGAGI.

V usage is TRBV7-6 and J usage is TRBJ1-2; 7 nucleotides agree with TRBD1. There are 15 residues in the CDR3. V lost 1 base, J lost 8 bases, and 10 bases stayed unmatched. Germline-derived CDR1 and CDR2 are SGHVS and FNYEAQ. CDR3 sequence reads: CASSLGWTGREGYTF. The CDR3 region has the DNA TGTGCCAGCAGCTTAGGTTGGACAGGACGGGAAGGCTACACCTTC.

The rearrangement uses TRBV5-1 and TRBJ2-7, with D maybe TRBD1 (6 bases). Germline lookup yields CDR1 SGHRS and CDR2 YFSETQ. The CDR3 sequence is 14 residues long. Trimming removed 0 bases at V and 3 bases at J, with 10 bases between. The CDR3: CASSLARGFYEQYF. CDR3 DNA sequence: TGCGCCAGCAGCTTGGCCAGGGGATTCTACGAGCAGTACTTC.

The J gene is TRBJ1-1, the V gene TRBV5-1; no clear D gene. The CDR3 loop spans 14 amino acids. V gave up 1 base and J gave up 0 bases, with 7 bases separating them. Germline V gene lookup returns CDR1 SGHRS and CDR2 YFSETQ. CDR3 sequence reads: CASSLSIMNTEAFF. Written as DNA, the CDR3 is TGCGCCAGCAGCTTGAGCATAATGAACACTGAAGCTTTCTTT.

This clone was counted a few times. This rearrangement joins TRBV6-5 to TRBJ2-7, with D possibly matching TRBD1 (6 bases). The germline gives CDR1 MNHEY, CDR2 SVGAGI. CDR3 size: 13 residues. Trimming removed 5 bases at V and 6 bases at J, with 14 bases between. CDR3 residues: CASSNTGTSEQYF. CDR3 coding DNA: TGTGCCAGCAGTAACACCGGGACATCCGAGCAGTACTTC.

The chain employs TRBV7-8 and TRBJ2-7; 9 bases are shared with TRBD2. The CDR3 length is 14 residues. CDR1 is SGHVS and CDR2 is FQNEAQ in the germline V gene. The V gene end was trimmed by 5 bases and the J gene end by 2 bases; junction bases not matched to a gene: 4. The CDR3 nucleotides read TGTGCCAGCAGCATATGGACTAGCGCCTACGAGCAGTACTTC. Amino acids: CASSIWTSAYEQYF.

The chain is built from TRBV6-6 and TRBJ1-2, with TRBD1 as a possible D gene (5 bases). This CDR3 is 14 amino acids long. Trimming took off 0 bases at V and 6 bases at J, with 11 bases between the two ends. Germline V gene sequence: CDR1 MNHNY, CDR2 SVGAGI (reference sequence). The CDR3 sequence is CASSYSEGSDGYTF. The CDR3, as DNA: TGTGCCAGCAGTTACTCGGAGGGGAGTGATGGCTACACCTTC.

The rearrangement links TRBV6-6 to TRBJ2-7; 12 bases are shared with TRBD2. V lost 2 bases to trimming and J lost 7 bases; unmatched junction nucleotides: 6. Per germline, CDR1 MNHNY and CDR2 SVGAGI (reference sequence). This CDR3 region has 15 residues. The CDR3: CASSYGLAGTGEQYF. CDR3 nucleotides: TGTGCCAGCAGTTACGGACTAGCGGGGACGGGAGAGCAGTACTTC.

The chain carries TRBV5-1 and TRBJ2-3; possibly TRBD1 for D (6 bases). The germline gives CDR1 SGHRS, CDR2 YFSETQ. V was pared by 1 base and J by 1 base, with 10 bases between. The CDR3 runs to 15 residues. CDR3 sequence reads: CASSLNGQRTDTQYF. DNA of the CDR3: TGCGCCAGCAGCTTGAACGGACAGCGCACAGATACGCAGTATTTT.

The J gene is TRBJ2-2, the V gene TRBV13; 10 bases align to TRBD2. Germline V gene sequence: CDR1 PRHDT, CDR2 FYEKMQ (reference sequence). The length of the CDR3 is 17 residues. With 5 bases clipped from V and 7 bases from J, the junction kept 13 bases outside the gene matches. DNA of the CDR3: TGTGCCAGCAGCGACAGCCGGCTAGCGGGAGAGTACGGGGAGCTGTTTTTT. This codes for CASSDSRLAGEYGELFF. The whole variable domain, filled in from reference TRBV13 and TRBJ2-2, reads AAGVIQSPRHLIKEKRETATLKCYPIPRHDTVYWYQQGPGQDPQFLISFYEKMQSDKGSIPDRFSAQQFSDYHSELNMSSLELGDSALYFCASSDSRLAGEYGELFFGEGSRLTVL.

The gene calls are TRBV2 and TRBJ2-7, with 7 bases aligning to TRBD1. The CDR3 sequence is 16 residues long. The ends lost 0 bases at V and 2 bases at J; junction bases unmatched: 7. The V gene's germline CDR1 is SNHLY and CDR2 FYNNEI. The CDR3 DNA follows: TGTGCCAGCAGTGAAGCGCGTCGACAGGGACCCTACGAGCAGTACTTC. This codes for CASSEARRQGPYEQYF.

As DNA, the CDR3 is TGTGCCAGCAGTTCGGCGAGGAGGAGGGATCTCTTATCCCAGCATTTT. It encodes CASSSARRRDLLSQHF. V gene TRBV28 combines with J gene TRBJ1-5, with unresolved D. CDR1 and CDR2 from the germline V gene are MDHEN and SYDVKM. V shed 4 bases and J shed 11 bases, with 24 bases lying between them. The length of the CDR3 is 16 residues.

V is TRBV14 and J is TRBJ2-5; D unclear. Looked up from germline, CDR1 is SGHDN and CDR2 is FVKESK. Between the trimmed V and J ends, which lost 0 bases and 2 bases, there was a span of 19 bases. The CDR3 loop spans 18 amino acids. The CDR3 DNA reads TGTGCCAGCAGCCAAGATGTTTCTTGGCCTCCCGGGCAAGAGACCCAGTACTTC. The encoded protein is CASSQDVSWPPGQETQYF.

Of note for this clone: This sample includes further DNA sequences coding for the same CDR3. The rearrangement uses TRBV29-1 and TRBJ2-7, with 12 nucleotides matching TRBD2. The germline CDR1 and CDR2 sequences are SQVTM and ANQGSEA. Germline trimming cut 1 base from V and 3 bases from J; bases unmatched to any gene: 1. This CDR3 region has 14 residues. This chain's CDR3 is CSVEGLAGDYEQYF. The CDR3 DNA is TGCAGCGTTGAAGGACTAGCGGGAGACTACGAGCAGTACTTC.

This clone was counted once. The chain combines TRBV7-9 with TRBJ2-5; 9 bases are shared with TRBD2. This CDR3 has 14 amino acids. CDR1 and CDR2 from the germline V gene are SEHNR and FQNEAQ (reference sequence). J lost 7 bases, V lost 3 bases, and 6 bases had no gene match. CDR3 DNA sequence: TGTGCCAGCAGCTTCATGACTAGCGGAGCGACCCAGTACTTC. Translated: CASSFMTSGATQYF.

This chain joins TRBV6-5 and TRBJ1-1, with 11 bases matching TRBD1. The V gene's germline CDR1 is MNHEY and CDR2 SVGAGI. The length of the CDR3 is 15 residues. V dropped 0 bases and J dropped 7; count of bases not matched to a gene: 4. The CDR3 protein is CASSYSGQGAGEAFF. CDR3 nucleotide sequence: TGTGCCAGCAGTTACTCCGGACAGGGGGCCGGTGAAGCTTTCTTT.

This clone was seen once. This rearrangement joins TRBV19 to TRBJ1-4, with D tentatively TRBD1 (5 bases). The CDR3 is 16 amino acids. V was pared by 4 bases and J by 7 bases, with 19 bases between. Germline assignment: CDR1 LNHDA and CDR2 SQIVND (reference sequence). The CDR3 region has the DNA TGTGCCAGTAGTACCTCACAGGTCAGGATAAGTGAAAAACTGTTTTTT. It translates to CASSTSQVRISEKLFF.

The chain links TRBV5-1 to TRBJ1-1; D perhaps matches TRBD1 (6 bases). The CDR3 extends over 15 amino acids. Germline lookup yields CDR1 SGHRS and CDR2 YFSETQ. Trimming left V 2 bases short and J 1 base short, with 12 bases between. In DNA, the CDR3 is TGCGCCAGCAGCTTACAGGGAGGGGAGAACACTGAAGCTTTCTTT. It codes for CASSLQGGENTEAFF.

The chain uses TRBV13 and TRBJ2-1; 8 nucleotides line up with TRBD1. The CDR3 loop spans 15 amino acids. Germline values: CDR1 PRHDT, CDR2 FYEKMQ (reference sequence). V lost 5 bases and J lost 4; bases outside the gene matches: 7. CDR3 amino acids: CASSPDRGFYNEQFF. The DNA for the CDR3 is TGTGCCAGCAGCCCAGACAGGGGCTTTTACAATGAGCAGTTCTTC.

The chain combines TRBV30 with TRBJ1-5, with D possibly matching TRBD1 (5 bases). CDR1 and CDR2 from the germline V gene are GTSNPN and SVGIG (reference sequence). Trimming took 0 bases from V and 5 from J, leaving 8 bases between them. This CDR3 is built from 13 residues. This CDR3 is CAWSVRGDQPQHF. The CDR3 DNA reads TGTGCCTGGAGTGTACGGGGGGATCAGCCCCAGCATTTT.

The chain carries TRBV5-4 and TRBJ2-7; D is ambiguous. CDR1 is SGHNT, CDR2 YYREEE, per germline (reference sequence). The CDR3 runs to 13 residues. The ends were cut back, 2 bases at V and 2 bases at J, with 8 bases in the middle. The CDR3 region is CASSLDTTYEQYF. The CDR3 DNA reads as TGTGCCAGCAGCTTAGACACCACCTACGAGCAGTACTTC.

This sequence joins TRBV29-1 and TRBJ2-5, with 10 bases that match TRBD1. From germline, CDR1 is SQVTM and CDR2 ANQGSEA. V lost 6 bases to trimming and J lost 7 bases; unmatched junction nucleotides: 2. The CDR3 has 11 residues. In nucleotides, the CDR3 is TGCAGCGTCCGGACAGGGGGGACCCAGTACTTC. Protein sequence: CSVRTGGTQYF.

This clone was seen a handful of times. V is TRBV11-2 and J is TRBJ2-7, with a tentative D call TRBD1 (6 bases). CDR1 and CDR2 from the germline V gene are SGHAT and FQNNGV. This CDR3 is built from 14 residues. V lost 5 bases, J lost 5 bases, and 16 bases lay in between. CDR3 sequence (DNA): TGTGCCAGCAGCCCATATGGGACACCAGACGAGCAGTACTTC. Translating it yields CASSPYGTPDEQYF.

The V gene is TRBV2, the J gene TRBJ2-2, with TRBD1 identical over 9 bases. Germline-derived CDR1 and CDR2 are SNHLY and FYNNEI. V shed 5 bases, J shed 5 bases, and the junction held 9 bases outside the gene matches. CDR3 size: 16 residues. The CDR3 loop is CASSPVQGAKTGELFF. Here the CDR3 DNA reads TGTGCCAGCAGTCCCGTACAGGGGGCTAAAACCGGGGAGCTGTTTTTT.

V and J are TRBV5-6 and TRBJ1-2; 8 bases fit TRBD1. The CDR3 sequence is 15 residues long. Germline loops: CDR1 SGHDT, CDR2 YYEEEE. J lost 7 bases, V lost 0 bases, and 8 bases had no gene match. CDR3 sequence reads: CASSLVDRGAGGYTF. The CDR3 nucleotides are TGTGCCAGCAGCTTGGTAGACAGGGGAGCGGGTGGCTACACCTTC.